The 26 T cell receptor beta chains given below trace back to one sample, sequenced in a study of CDR3 diversity in severe acne. TCRdb analysed the PCR reads with MiXCR anew, one entry per CDR3 protein. The sample carries roughly 81,000 distinct CDR3 sequences, roughly half recorded once. The sample consisted of blood. The receptors originated from a male donor in good health, serving as a control.

This clonotype was seen ten or more times. The CDR3 DNA reads as TGTGCCACCAGCAGAGATCCGACAGGGACCTATGGCTACACCTTC. This gives the protein CATSRDPTGTYGYTF. The chain recombines TRBV15 with TRBJ1-2; TRBD1 aligns across 7 bases. Trimming cost V 0 bases and J 4 bases; bases outside gene matches: 5. Germline V gene lookup returns CDR1 LNHNV and CDR2 YYDKDF (reference sequence). The CDR3 runs 15 residues.

To note about this clonotype: One junction end disagrees with the germline gene, perhaps due to a read error. The chain employs TRBV7-2 and TRBJ2-7; 8 bases are shared with TRBD2. Germline CDR1 SGHTA, CDR2 FQGNSA. The CDR3 length is 12 residues. The CDR3 here is CASSLTTSGLDF. The CDR3 DNA sequence: TGTGCCAGCAGCTTAACTACTAGCGGCCTTGACTTC.

A remark on this clonotype: A much larger clone lies a single base off, so this may be a read error. The chain is built from TRBV19 and TRBJ1-2; 8 positions agree with TRBD1. CDR3 length: 14 amino acids. With V trimmed by 6 bases and J by 7 bases, 10 bases remained unmatched. Germline loops: CDR1 LNHDA, CDR2 SQIVND (reference sequence). CDR3 amino acids: CASSRQGQDCGYTF. The DNA of the CDR3 is TGTGCCAGTAGCCGACAGGGGCAAGACTGTGGCTACACCTTC.

To note about this clonotype: A single base separates this from a much larger clone, so it may be a read error. The chain links TRBV10-2 to TRBJ2-7; 10 nucleotides align to TRBD2. This CDR3 spans 14 amino acids. The germline V gene encodes CDR1 WSHSY and CDR2 SAAADI. After removal of 4 bases from V and 5 bases from J, the junction contained 5 bases not matched to a gene. CDR3 region: CASSGGLASHEQYF. For the CDR3, the DNA is TGCGCCAGCAGTGGGGGACTAGCGTCCCACGAGCAGTACTTC.

The genes are TRBV5-1 and TRBJ2-7; 7 bases map to TRBD1. CDR1 and CDR2 (germline): SGHRS, YFSETQ. This CDR3 region has 14 residues. J was trimmed by 3 bases and V by 4 bases; bases with no gene match: 7. The CDR3 here is CASSLRDSLYEQYF. The CDR3 bases are TGCGCCAGCAGCCTCCGGGACAGCCTCTACGAGCAGTACTTC. Looking up the rest from reference TRBV5-1 and TRBJ2-7 gives the full variable domain: KAGVTQTPRYLIKTRGQQVTLSCSPISGHRSVSWYQQTPGQGLQFLFEYFSETQRNKGNFPGRFSGRQFSNSRSEMNVSTLELGDSALYLCASSLRDSLYEQYFGPGTRLTVT.

The chain employs TRBV30 and TRBJ1-1; a possible D gene is TRBD1 (6 bases). There are 13 residues in the CDR3. Germline CDR1 is GTSNPN and CDR2 is SVGIG (reference sequence). The V end was cut by 5 bases, the J end by 1 base, with 11 bases between. This CDR3 reads CAWGGRSNTEAFF. In DNA form, the CDR3 reads TGTGCCTGGGGGGGCCGTTCGAACACTGAAGCTTTCTTT.

This clonotype has only a few counts. The genes are TRBV20-1 and TRBJ2-7; tentative D call: TRBD2 (5 bases). Trimming pared 0 bases from V and 7 bases from J, leaving 10 bases between. In germline, CDR1 is DFQATT, CDR2 SNEGSKA (reference sequence). There are 12 residues in the CDR3. CDR3 loop: CSARDLGVEQYF. Here the CDR3 DNA reads TGCAGTGCTAGAGATCTCGGGGTTGAGCAGTACTTC.

As DNA, the CDR3 is TGTGCCAGCAGTGACCCCAGTACCCGGGGAAATCCTGAAGCTTTCTTT. The encoded protein is CASSDPSTRGNPEAFF. The J gene is TRBJ1-1, the V gene TRBV7-9; D is uncertain. This CDR3 spans 16 amino acids. Per germline, CDR1 SEHNR and CDR2 FQNEAQ (reference sequence). The V and J ends lost 6 bases and 6 bases respectively, with 23 bases between them.

In regard to this clonotype: The junction differs from germline at one of its ends, possibly a read error. V gene TRBV6-5 combines with J gene TRBJ2-7; 9 positions agree with TRBD2. The CDR3 has 15 residues. Germline lookup yields CDR1 MNHEY and CDR2 SVGAGI. The CDR3 sequence is CATSDPLSGSYEQYF. DNA for the CDR3: TGTGCCACCAGTGACCCCCTTAGCGGGAGCTACGAGCAGTACTTC.

The chain is built from TRBV20-1 and TRBJ1-2, with 8 bases identical to TRBD1. This CDR3 contains 14 residues. Per germline, CDR1 DFQATT and CDR2 SNEGSKA (reference sequence). The CDR3 coding sequence is TGCGTAGAGGGGCAGGGGGCGATAAGCTATGGCTACACCTTC. Translated: CVEGQGAISYGYTF.

The chain has TRBV7-8 and TRBJ2-3; 7 nucleotides agree with TRBD2. Germline V gene lookup returns CDR1 SGHVS and CDR2 FQNEAQ. CDR3 length equals 15 residues. V lost 1 base to trimming and J lost 4 bases; unmatched junction nucleotides: 5. The CDR3 sequence is CASSLVGGPADTQYF. The DNA for the CDR3 is TGTGCCAGCAGCTTAGTGGGAGGGCCCGCAGATACGCAGTATTTT.

This clonotype was seen ten or more times. V gene TRBV12-3 or TRBV12-4 combines with J gene TRBJ2-6; D may be TRBD1 or TRBD2 (5 bases each). Trimming took 7 bases from V and 3 from J, leaving 19 bases between them. This CDR3 is built from 17 residues. CDR3 protein: CASTYRDAVGGANVLTF. As DNA, the CDR3 is TGTGCCAGCACCTACCGGGACGCTGTTGGTGGGGCCAACGTCCTGACTTTC.

The chain joins TRBV15 to TRBJ1-2; D is ambiguous. CDR1 and CDR2 (germline): LNHNV, YYDKDF (reference sequence). This CDR3 has 13 amino acids. The germline V and J ends were trimmed by 0 bases and 5 bases, with 7 bases remaining between them. This CDR3 reads CATSRDSNYGYTF. CDR3 sequence (DNA): TGTGCCACCAGCAGAGATTCGAATTATGGCTACACCTTC. Drawing the rest from reference TRBV15 and TRBJ1-2, the complete variable domain is DAMVIQNPRYQVTQFGKPVTLSCSQTLNHNVMYWYQQKSSQAPKLLFHYYDKDFNNEADTPDNFQSRRPNTSFCFLDIRSPGLGDTAMYLCATSRDSNYGYTFGSGTRLTVV.

The V call is TRBV6-6, the J call TRBJ2-7; no reliable D call. Trimming stripped 2 bases from V and 3 bases from J, with 14 bases between. CDR1 MNHNY and CDR2 SVGAGI come from the germline V gene (reference sequence). This CDR3 has 15 residues. Here the CDR3 DNA reads TGTGCCAGCAGTTACCCACAGCCCTTGCTCTACGAGCAGTACTTC. It is translated as CASSYPQPLLYEQYF.

This clonotype was seen a handful of times. This rearrangement joins TRBV20-1 to TRBJ1-6; TRBD1 agrees at 11 bases. With 3 bases clipped from V and 9 bases from J, the junction kept 7 bases outside the gene matches. CDR1 DFQATT and CDR2 SNEGSKA come from the germline V gene (reference sequence). The CDR3 covers 15 residues. The CDR3 sequence: CSASGGQGAGSPLHF. The CDR3 DNA follows: TGCAGTGCTAGTGGCGGACAGGGGGCAGGTTCACCCCTCCACTTT.

The gene calls are TRBV7-2 and TRBJ2-7; possible D gene TRBD1, 6 bases. The CDR3 runs 17 residues. In germline, CDR1 is SGHTA, CDR2 FQGNSA. V was trimmed by 5 bases and J by 2 bases, leaving 22 bases between them. CDR3 residues: CASSLRRTVSSPYEQYF. The CDR3 nucleotides read TGTGCCAGCAGCCTTAGGCGGACAGTCAGTTCCCCCTACGAGCAGTACTTC.

V and J are TRBV5-4 and TRBJ2-3; D is undetermined. The CDR3 sequence is 15 residues long. The ends were cut back, 3 bases at V and 0 bases at J, with 11 bases in the middle. Looked up from germline, CDR1 is SGHNT and CDR2 is YYREEE (reference sequence). CDR3 nucleotide sequence: TGTGCCAGCAGCTACGGTCGCTTTAGCACAGATACGCAGTATTTT. Translating gives CASSYGRFSTDTQYF.

This clonotype was counted ten times or more. The V call is TRBV25-1, the J call TRBJ2-5; perhaps TRBD1 as D (6 bases). Germline values: CDR1 MGHDK, CDR2 SYGVNS. V was shortened by 3 bases and J by 10 bases, with 21 bases between the two germline ends. The CDR3 runs 15 residues. The CDR3 is CASSDLRTSGELQYF. The CDR3 DNA is TGTGCCAGCAGTGACCTCAGGACATCAGGGGAACTCCAGTACTTC.

The genes are TRBV18 and TRBJ1-1, with a weak D call TRBD1 (5 bases). The germline CDR1 and CDR2 sequences are KGHSH and LQKENI. Trimming removed 3 bases at V and 8 bases at J, with 13 bases between. CDR3 size: 13 residues. As DNA, the CDR3 is TGTGCCAGCTCACCTAAGGCCAGGGTAGAAGCTTTCTTT. This translates into CASSPKARVEAFF.

The rearrangement joins TRBV20-1 to TRBJ1-1, with D possibly matching TRBD1 (6 bases). The CDR3 totals 13 residues. The V end lost 4 bases, the J end lost 1 base, and 10 bases lay between the germline ends. CDR1 and CDR2 (germline): DFQATT, SNEGSKA (reference sequence). The chain's CDR3 is CSATGTKNTEAFF. In DNA form, the CDR3 reads TGCAGTGCTACCGGGACAAAGAACACTGAAGCTTTCTTT.

The rearrangement links TRBV14 to TRBJ2-5; a possible D gene is TRBD2 (5 bases). CDR3 length: 15 residues. Germline V gene lookup returns CDR1 SGHDN and CDR2 FVKESK. With 5 bases removed from V and 0 bases from J, the gap between germline ends came to 13 bases. The CDR3, as DNA: TGTGCCAGCAGCGCCTATACCGGGAACCAAGAGACCCAGTACTTC. Translating it yields CASSAYTGNQETQYF.

The J gene is TRBJ2-2, the V gene TRBV28, with D possibly TRBD1 on 5 matching bases. This CDR3 is built from 19 residues. The V end was cut by 10 bases, the J end by 4 bases, with 31 bases between. Germline-derived CDR1 and CDR2 are MDHEN and SYDVKM. The CDR3 sequence is CATAVKKGWAPGGTGELFF. For the CDR3, the DNA is TGTGCCACCGCGGTCAAAAAGGGGTGGGCCCCCGGCGGCACCGGGGAGCTGTTTTTT.

This clonotype was seen repeatedly, ten times or more. This sequence joins TRBV30 and TRBJ1-3, with a possible D match to TRBD1 (6 bases). The CDR3 is made up of 14 amino acids. Trimming pared 5 bases from V and 1 base from J, leaving 12 bases between. Per germline, CDR1 GTSNPN and CDR2 SVGIG (reference sequence). The CDR3: CAWGGGGSGNTIYF. Written as DNA, the CDR3 is TGTGCCTGGGGAGGGGGTGGTTCTGGAAACACCATATATTTT.

V and J are TRBV11-3 and TRBJ1-4, with D hard to call. There are 14 residues in the CDR3. V dropped 5 bases and J dropped 7 bases, with 14 bases sitting between them. Germline CDR1 reads SGHNT; CDR2 reads YENEEA. The CDR3 reads CASSPRVDGEKLFF. The CDR3 DNA sequence: TGTGCCAGCAGCCCGCGGGTGGATGGTGAAAAACTGTTTTTT.

This chain uses TRBV20-1 with TRBJ1-1, with TRBD1 as a possible D gene (5 bases). Looked up from germline, CDR1 is DFQATT and CDR2 is SNEGSKA (reference sequence). The CDR3 is 15 residues long. Trimming shortened V by 0 bases and J by 0 bases, and 11 bases separated the two germline ends. Written as DNA, the CDR3 is TGCAGTGCTAGAGAAGGGGTTTGGGTGAACACTGAAGCTTTCTTT. Protein sequence: CSAREGVWVNTEAFF.

This chain connects TRBV14 to TRBJ2-5; 7 positions agree with TRBD2. CDR3 length equals 14 residues. The V segment lost 3 bases and the J segment 7 bases; nucleotides outside the gene matches: 8. Germline values: CDR1 SGHDN, CDR2 FVKESK. The CDR3 region is CASSHSSSGGTQYF. The CDR3 nucleotides read TGTGCCAGCAGCCACTCCTCATCGGGGGGGACCCAGTACTTC.